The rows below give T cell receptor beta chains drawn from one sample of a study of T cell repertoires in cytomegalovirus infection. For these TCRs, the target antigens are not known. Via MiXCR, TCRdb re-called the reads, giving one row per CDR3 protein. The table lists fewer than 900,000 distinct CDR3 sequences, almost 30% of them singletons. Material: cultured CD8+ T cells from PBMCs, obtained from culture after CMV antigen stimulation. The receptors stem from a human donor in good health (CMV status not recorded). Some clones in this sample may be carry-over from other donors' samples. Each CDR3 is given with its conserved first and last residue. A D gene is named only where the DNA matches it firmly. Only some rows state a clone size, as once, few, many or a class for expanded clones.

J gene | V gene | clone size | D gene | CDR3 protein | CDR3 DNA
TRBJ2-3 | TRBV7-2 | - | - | CASSFWGGPDTQYF | TGTGCCAGCAGCTTTTGGGGGGGGCCGGATACGCAGTATTTT
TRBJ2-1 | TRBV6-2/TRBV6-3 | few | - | CASSYQGHNEQFF | TGTGCCAGCAGTTACCAGGGTCATAATGAGCAGTTCTTC
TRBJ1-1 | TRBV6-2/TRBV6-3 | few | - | CASCYGVGGRMEAFF | TGTGCCTCCTGTTACGGAGTCGGGGGGCGAATGGAAGCTTTCTTT
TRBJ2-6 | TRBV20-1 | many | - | CSASPRDPWRGANVLTF | TGCAGTGCTAGTCCCCGGGACCCGTGGAGGGGGGCCAACGTCCTGACTTTC
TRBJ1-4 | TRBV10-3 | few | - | CAISEKGRLFF | TGTGCCATCAGTGAAAAGGGACGGCTGTTTTTT
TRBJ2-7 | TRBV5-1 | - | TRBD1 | CASSLAGDRDLYEQYF | TGCGCCAGCAGCTTGGCCGGCGACAGGGATCTCTACGAGCAGTACTTC
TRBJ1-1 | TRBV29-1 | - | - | CSAVPGGSEAFF | TGCAGCGCTGTCCCGGGGGGTTCTGAAGCTTTCTTT
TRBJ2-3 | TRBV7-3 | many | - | CASSLELGTDTQYF | TGTGCTAGCAGCTTGGAGTTGGGGACAGATACGCAGTATTTT
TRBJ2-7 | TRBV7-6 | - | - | CASSLARVSEQYF | TGTGCCAGCAGCTTAGCCCGGGTCTCCGAGCAGTACTTC
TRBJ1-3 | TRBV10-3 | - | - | CAISDENGNTIYF | TGTGCCATCAGTGACGAAAATGGAAACACCATATATTTT
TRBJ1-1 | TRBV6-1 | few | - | CASSDRRRPNTEAFF | TGTGCCAGCAGTGATCGACGGAGGCCGAACACTGAAGCTTTCTTT
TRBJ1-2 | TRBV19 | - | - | CASRTRQVTNYGYTF | TGTGCCAGTAGGACCAGACAGGTGACTAACTATGGCTACACCTTC